This section outlines one T cell receptor beta chain sequence together with its context. Its antigen is still unknown. MiXCR, run by TCRdb on the reads, gives a single entry per CDR3 protein. This table has 550,000 to 700,000 distinct CDR3 sequences, around two fifths appearing once. The data were obtained in a study of T cell repertoires in cytomegalovirus infection. As for the study in general: Indications came from public TCR beta signatures; they pointed to CMV infection and to a matching HLA type.

Germline V lookup: CDR1 SGHTA, CDR2 FQGNSA. With 5 bases removed from V and 5 bases from J, the gap between germline ends came to 22 bases. CDR3 length equals 17 residues. Findings and caveats of the study: It was HLA-C-restricted CMV-specific TCR beta clonotypes that dominated the response ex vivo.

The V call is TRBV7-2, the J call TRBJ2-4; weak D call: TRBD2 (5 bases). This specimen was cultured PBMCs, taken from culture after CMV antigen stimulation. The clonotype comes from a human donor in good health (CMV status not recorded). Some clones in this sample may be carry-over from other donors' samples. The CDR3 DNA follows: TGTGCCAGCAGCGAGCGCAGAGGGAGCGTCACTCAAAACATTCAGTACTTC. Protein product: CASSERRGSVTQNIQYF.